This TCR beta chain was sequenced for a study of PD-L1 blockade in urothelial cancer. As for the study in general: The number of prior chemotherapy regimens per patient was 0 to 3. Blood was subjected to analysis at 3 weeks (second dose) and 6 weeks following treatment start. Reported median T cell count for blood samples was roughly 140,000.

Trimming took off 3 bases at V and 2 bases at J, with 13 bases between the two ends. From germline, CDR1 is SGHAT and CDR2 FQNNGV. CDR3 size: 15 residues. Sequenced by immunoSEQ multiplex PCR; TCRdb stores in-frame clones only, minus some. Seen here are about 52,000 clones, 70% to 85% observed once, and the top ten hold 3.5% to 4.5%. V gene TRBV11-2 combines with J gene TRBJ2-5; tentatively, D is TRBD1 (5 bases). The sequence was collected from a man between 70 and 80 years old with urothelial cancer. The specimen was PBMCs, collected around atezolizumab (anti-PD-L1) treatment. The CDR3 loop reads CASSLQGMRQETQYF. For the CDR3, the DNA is TGTGCCAGCAGCTTGCAGGGAATGCGGCAAGAGACCCAGTACTTC.